This is a list of T cell receptor beta chains from one sample in a study of blood T cell repertoires in COVID-19. Sequencing was performed with immunoSEQ multiplex PCR; in TCRdb, only in-frame clones are kept and a portion is missing. The data contain about 180,000 clones, approximately 85% of them singletons. The specimen sequenced was peripheral blood. These TCRs come from a woman older than 75 with acute or convalescent COVID-19. CDR3s include the opening cysteine and the closing phenylalanine or tryptophan. D genes are given only for firm matches. Clone size, where shown, is once, few, many, or a class for clones that have expanded.

cdr3_aa cdr3_nt j_call clone_size d_call v_call
CASSPGTSGGPGGTQYF TGTGCCAGCAGCCCAGGGACTAGCGGGGGGCCGGGCGGTACGCAGTATTTT TRBJ2-3 . TRBD2 TRBV5-4
CASSKVQGAGGNTIYF TGTGCCAGCAGCAAGGTCCAGGGGGCAGGGGGAAACACCATATATTTT TRBJ1-3 . TRBD1 TRBV7-8
CASSQQGGVNYGYTF TGTGCCAGCAGCCAACAGGGAGGGGTGAACTATGGCTACACCTTC TRBJ1-2 once . TRBV5-4
CASGILRYEQFF TGTGCTAGTGGTATCCTGAGGTATGAGCAGTTCTTC TRBJ2-1 . . TRBV12-5
CASSLESTGSYEQYF TGTGCCAGCAGCTTAGAGTCTACAGGGAGCTACGAGCAGTACTTC TRBJ2-7 . . TRBV11-2
CASSLLPGISGANVLTF TGTGCCAGCAGCTTGCTGCCGGGTATCTCTGGGGCCAACGTCCTGACTTTC TRBJ2-6 . . TRBV7-3
CASSRQTGDTQYF TGTGCCAGCAGCCGCCAGACTGGGGATACGCAGTATTTT TRBJ2-3 . . TRBV13
CASSYDSGSYEQYF TGTGCCAGCAGTTACGATTCGGGGTCATACGAGCAGTACTTC TRBJ2-7 . . TRBV6-5
CASSHTSHNEQFF TGTGCCAGCAGCCATACTAGCCACAATGAGCAGTTCTTC TRBJ2-1 . . TRBV12-3/TRBV12-4
CASSPRGDNEKLFF TGTGCCAGCTCACCCCGGGGGGACAATGAAAAACTGTTTTTT TRBJ1-4 . . TRBV18
CASSYSPGSYGYTF TGTGCCAGCAGTTACTCACCAGGAAGTTATGGCTACACCTTC TRBJ1-2 . . TRBV6-2/TRBV6-3
CASSYSAGPQHF TGTGCCAGCAGTTACTCGGCAGGTCCCCAGCATTTT TRBJ1-5 few . TRBV6-2/TRBV6-3
CSATGGGNEKLFF TGCAGCGCCACAGGGGGCGGTAATGAAAAACTGTTTTTT TRBJ1-4 . TRBD1 TRBV29-1
CASSPQGLAGGLPYEQYF TGTGCCAGCAGCCCCCAGGGACTAGCGGGGGGGCTACCCTACGAGCAGTACTTC TRBJ2-7 . TRBD2 TRBV3-1/TRBV3-2
CASSSRGANVLTF TGCGCCAGCAGCTCACGGGGGGCCAACGTCCTGACTTTC TRBJ2-6 . . TRBV4-3
CASSVEAGGPWDSPLHF TGTGCCAGCAGCGTAGAAGCAGGGGGCCCTTGGGATTCACCCCTCCACTTT TRBJ1-6 . TRBD1 TRBV9
CASSPRTGETQYF TGTGCCAGCAGTCCCCGGACAGGGGAGACCCAGTACTTC TRBJ2-5 once TRBD1 TRBV27
CASSPRGRADEKLFF TGTGCCAGCAGTCCCAGGGGCAGGGCGGATGAAAAACTGTTTTTT TRBJ1-4 . . TRBV6-5
CASSQTGAGANVLTF TGTGCCAGCTCCCAGACAGGGGCTGGGGCCAACGTCCTGACTTTC TRBJ2-6 . TRBD1 TRBV18
CASSSTGSLNTGELFF TGTGCTAGTTCCTCGACAGGGAGCCTGAACACCGGGGAGCTGTTTTTT TRBJ2-2 . TRBD1 TRBV12-5
CASSGQGAYEQYF TGTGCCAGCTCGGGACAGGGAGCCTACGAGCAGTACTTC TRBJ2-7 once TRBD1 TRBV2
CASSPRQSSYEQYF TGTGCCAGTAGCCCCCGACAGTCCTCCTACGAGCAGTACTTC TRBJ2-7 few . TRBV19
CASSLQAGSSSTDTQYF TGCGCCAGCAGCTTGCAGGCGGGGAGCTCTAGCACAGATACGCAGTATTTT TRBJ2-3 . . TRBV5-1
CASSPTGAMNTEAFF TGTGCCAGCAGCCCGACAGGGGCGATGAACACTGAAGCTTTCTTT TRBJ1-1 . TRBD1 TRBV6-2/TRBV6-3
CASSRGQLNYEQYF TGTGCCAGCAGCCGGGGACAGCTGAACTACGAGCAGTACTTC TRBJ2-7 few TRBD1 TRBV13
CASSQPGSGNTIYF TGTGCCAGCAGCCAACCAGGATCTGGAAACACCATATATTTT TRBJ1-3 . . TRBV3-1/TRBV3-2
CASSQEVRTGELFF TGTGCCAGCAGCCAGGAGGTCCGCACCGGGGAGCTGTTTTTT TRBJ2-2 . . TRBV7-9
CASRRDSWNTEAFF TGTGCCAGCAGGCGGGACTCCTGGAACACTGAAGCTTTCTTT TRBJ1-1 . . TRBV14
CATSAYSGTASPRTQYF TGTGCCACCAGTGCGTACTCCGGGACAGCCAGCCCCCGGACCCAGTACTTC TRBJ2-5 . TRBD1 TRBV24-1
CASSPTSGPSYEQYF TGTGCCAGCAGCCCTACTAGCGGACCCTCCTACGAGCAGTACTTC TRBJ2-7 few TRBD2 TRBV4-2
CASSFAVSPNEQYF TGTGCCAGCAGCTTTGCGGTTTCTCCTAACGAGCAGTACTTC TRBJ2-7 . . TRBV7-2
CASSDRSMGQGNTEAFF TGTGCCAGCAGCGATAGATCCATGGGACAGGGGAACACTGAAGCTTTCTTT TRBJ1-1 . TRBD1 TRBV3-1/TRBV3-2
CASSAGRGTRNNEQFF TGTGCCAGTAGTGCGGGTAGGGGGACACGAAACAATGAGCAGTTCTTC TRBJ2-1 . . TRBV19
CASSDLPERGQPQHF TGTGCCAGCAGTGACCTCCCGGAAAGAGGACAGCCCCAGCATTTT TRBJ1-5 . . TRBV2
CASSLATSGGARTQYF TGTGCCAGCAGCTTGGCTACTAGCGGGGGGGCGAGGACGCAGTATTTT TRBJ2-3 . TRBD2 TRBV5-4
CASTPNQGGFGYGYTF TGCGCCAGCACCCCGAATCAGGGGGGATTTGGATATGGCTACACCTTC TRBJ1-2 . TRBD1 TRBV5-1
CASSTTGTSFVYF TGTGCCAGCAGTACTACGGGGACTAGCTTTGTGTATTTT TRBJ2-3 . TRBD2 TRBV12-3/TRBV12-4
CASSFRDRGTSQPQHF TGTGCCAGCAGCTTCCGGGACAGGGGAACGAGTCAGCCCCAGCATTTT TRBJ1-5 . TRBD1 TRBV9
CASSPGGTGRYGYTF TGTGCCAGCAGCCCTGGCGGGACAGGGCGGTATGGCTACACCTTC TRBJ1-2 once TRBD1 TRBV5-6
CAIGGTSGGDTQYF TGTGCCATCGGAGGGACTAGCGGTGGAGATACGCAGTATTTT TRBJ2-3 once TRBD2 TRBV10-3
CAWRPGQGVEKLFF TGTGCCTGGAGGCCGGGCCAGGGGGTTGAAAAACTGTTTTTT TRBJ1-4 few TRBD1 TRBV30
CASSQVVDSIQYF TGTGCCAGCAGCCAAGTCGTCGACAGCATTCAGTACTTC TRBJ2-4 . . TRBV3-1/TRBV3-2
CASSPFWGPMFGETQYF TGCGCCAGCAGCCCTTTTTGGGGCCCAATGTTCGGAGAGACCCAGTACTTC TRBJ2-5 few . TRBV5-1
CASTTGGFFNYGYTF TGTGCCAGCACTACAGGGGGCTTTTTTAACTATGGCTACACCTTC TRBJ1-2 . TRBD1 TRBV28
CASSGRDSYEQYF TGTGCCAGCAGCGGAAGGGACTCGTACGAGCAGTACTTC TRBJ2-7 . . TRBV9
CASSSRSTGGRGNTIYF TGTGCCAGCAGTTCCCGTTCGACAGGGGGCAGAGGAAACACCATATATTTT TRBJ1-3 . TRBD1 TRBV27
CASNRGGGASYEQYF TGTGCCAGCAACCGAGGGGGGGGAGCTTCCTACGAGCAGTACTTC TRBJ2-7 . . TRBV6-5
CASSRDRGRDYGYTF TGTGCCAGTAGTAGAGACAGGGGCAGAGACTATGGCTACACCTTC TRBJ1-2 . TRBD1 TRBV19
CASRQHASGEDTQYF TGTGCCAGCAGGCAACACGCCAGTGGAGAGGATACGCAGTATTTT TRBJ2-3 . . TRBV9
CASRYRGWETQYF TGTGCCAGCAGGTACAGGGGATGGGAGACCCAGTACTTC TRBJ2-5 . TRBD1 TRBV6-5
CSASGVAGVSDTQYF TGCAGTGCTAGTGGGGTAGCGGGAGTGTCAGATACGCAGTATTTT TRBJ2-3 . TRBD2 TRBV20-1
CASSSQGASSTDTQYF TGTGCCAGTAGTTCACAGGGGGCCTCTAGCACAGATACGCAGTATTTT TRBJ2-3 . TRBD1 TRBV19
CASSITGTAGSTDTQYF TGTGCCAGTAGTATTACGGGGACGGCGGGAAGCACAGATACGCAGTATTTT TRBJ2-3 . . TRBV19
CASSFDRGGYNEQFF TGTGCCAGCAGCTTTGACCGGGGGGGATACAATGAGCAGTTCTTC TRBJ2-1 . TRBD2 TRBV7-8
CASSESLDYGYTF TGTGCCAGCAGTGAAAGTTTAGACTATGGCTACACCTTC TRBJ1-2 . . TRBV6-1